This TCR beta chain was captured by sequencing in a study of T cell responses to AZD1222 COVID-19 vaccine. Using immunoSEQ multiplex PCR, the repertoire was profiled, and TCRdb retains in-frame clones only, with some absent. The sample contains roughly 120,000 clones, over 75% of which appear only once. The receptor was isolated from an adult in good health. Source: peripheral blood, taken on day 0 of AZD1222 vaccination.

The CDR3 bases are TGTGCCAGCAGCTTAGCAGGGTTCAATGAAAAACTGTTTTTT. Its protein is CASSLAGFNEKLFF. This rearrangement joins TRBV7-8 to TRBJ1-4, with D unclear. This CDR3 contains 14 residues. V shed 0 bases and J shed 5 bases, with 7 bases lying between them. The V gene's germline CDR1 is SGHVS and CDR2 FQNEAQ.